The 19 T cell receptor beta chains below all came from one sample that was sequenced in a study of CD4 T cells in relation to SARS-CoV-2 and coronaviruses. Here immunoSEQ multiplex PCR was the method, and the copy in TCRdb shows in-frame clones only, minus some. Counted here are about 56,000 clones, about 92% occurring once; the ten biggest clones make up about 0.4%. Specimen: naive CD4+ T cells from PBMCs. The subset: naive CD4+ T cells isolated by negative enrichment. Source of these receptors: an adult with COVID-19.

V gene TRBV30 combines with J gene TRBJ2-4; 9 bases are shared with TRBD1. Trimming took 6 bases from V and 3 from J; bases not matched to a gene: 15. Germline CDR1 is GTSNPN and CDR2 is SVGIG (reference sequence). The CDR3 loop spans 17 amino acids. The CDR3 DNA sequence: TGTGCCTGCAACAGGGGGCGTTTGCGAATGGGCAAAAACATTCAGTACTTC. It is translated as CACNRGRLRMGKNIQYF.

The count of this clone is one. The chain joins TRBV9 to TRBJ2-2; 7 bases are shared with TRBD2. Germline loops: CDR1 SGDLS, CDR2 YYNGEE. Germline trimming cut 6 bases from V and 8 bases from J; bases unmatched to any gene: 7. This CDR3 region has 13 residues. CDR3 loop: CASTRLAGGELFF. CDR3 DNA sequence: TGTGCCAGCACCAGACTAGCAGGAGGGGAGCTGTTTTTT. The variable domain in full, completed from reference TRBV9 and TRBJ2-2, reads DSGVTQTPKHLITATGQRVTLRCSPRSGDLSVYWYQQSLDQGLQFLIQYYNGEERAKGNILERFSAQQFPDLHSELNLSSLELGDSALYFCASTRLAGGELFFGEGSRLTVL.

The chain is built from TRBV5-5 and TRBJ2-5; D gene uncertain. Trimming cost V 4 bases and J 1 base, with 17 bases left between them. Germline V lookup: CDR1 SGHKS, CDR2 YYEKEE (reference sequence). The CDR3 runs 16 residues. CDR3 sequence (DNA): TGTGCCAGCAGCCCAACCTTCAAGCAGATCCAAGAGACCCAGTACTTC. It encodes CASSPTFKQIQETQYF. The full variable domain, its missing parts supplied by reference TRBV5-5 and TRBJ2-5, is DAGVTQSPTHLIKTRGQQVTLRCSPISGHKSVSWYQQVLGQGPQFIFQYYEKEERGRGNFPDRFSARQFPNYSSELNVNALLLGDSALYLCASSPTFKQIQETQYFGPGTRLLVL.

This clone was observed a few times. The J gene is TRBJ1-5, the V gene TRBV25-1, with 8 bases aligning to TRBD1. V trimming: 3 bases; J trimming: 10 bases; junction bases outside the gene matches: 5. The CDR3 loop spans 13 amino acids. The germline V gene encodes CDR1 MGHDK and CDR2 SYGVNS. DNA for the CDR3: TGTGCCAGCAGTGAGACAGGGGCCCAACCCCAGCATTTT. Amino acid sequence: CASSETGAQPQHF.

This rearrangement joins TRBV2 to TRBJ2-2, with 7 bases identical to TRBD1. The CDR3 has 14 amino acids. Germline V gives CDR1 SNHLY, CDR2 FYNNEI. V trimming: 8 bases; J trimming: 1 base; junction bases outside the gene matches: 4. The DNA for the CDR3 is TGTGCCAGCCGACAGGGTTTGAACACCGGGGAGCTGTTTTTT. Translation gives CASRQGLNTGELFF.

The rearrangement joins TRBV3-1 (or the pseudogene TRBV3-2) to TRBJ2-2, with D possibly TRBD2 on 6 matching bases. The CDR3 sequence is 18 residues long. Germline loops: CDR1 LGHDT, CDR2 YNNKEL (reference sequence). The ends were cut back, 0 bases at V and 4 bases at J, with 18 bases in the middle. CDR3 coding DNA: TGTGCCAGCAGCCAAGACCGACTCGAGTGGGGGGTCACCGGGGAGCTGTTTTTT. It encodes CASSQDRLEWGVTGELFF.

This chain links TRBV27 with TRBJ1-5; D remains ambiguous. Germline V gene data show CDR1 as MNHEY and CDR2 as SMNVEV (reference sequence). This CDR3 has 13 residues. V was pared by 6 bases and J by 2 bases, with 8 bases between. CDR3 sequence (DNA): TGTGCCAGCAGATCGTACGGCAATCAGCCCCAGCATTTT. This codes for CASRSYGNQPQHF.

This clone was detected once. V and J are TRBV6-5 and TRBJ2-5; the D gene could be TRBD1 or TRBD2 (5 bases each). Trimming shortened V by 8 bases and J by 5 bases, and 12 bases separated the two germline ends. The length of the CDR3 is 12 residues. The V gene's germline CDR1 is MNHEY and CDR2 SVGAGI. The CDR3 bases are TGTGCCAGCCGCCGGGGCCGGGAGACCCAGTACTTC. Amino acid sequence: CASRRGRETQYF.

The CDR3 is CASSQREGSYNEQFF. The DNA of the CDR3 is TGTGCCAGTAGCCAGCGGGAGGGCTCCTACAATGAGCAGTTCTTC. The chain recombines TRBV19 with TRBJ2-1; 10 positions match TRBD2. V trimming: 6 bases; J trimming: 0 bases; junction bases outside the gene matches: 2. Germline V gene data show CDR1 as LNHDA and CDR2 as SQIVND (reference sequence). This CDR3 comprises 15 residues.

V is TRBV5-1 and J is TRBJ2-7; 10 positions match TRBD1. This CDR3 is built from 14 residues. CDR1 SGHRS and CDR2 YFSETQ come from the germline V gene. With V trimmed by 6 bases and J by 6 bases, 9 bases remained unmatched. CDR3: CASKITGTGVEQYF. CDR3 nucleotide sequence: TGCGCCAGCAAGATAACCGGGACAGGGGTCGAGCAGTACTTC.

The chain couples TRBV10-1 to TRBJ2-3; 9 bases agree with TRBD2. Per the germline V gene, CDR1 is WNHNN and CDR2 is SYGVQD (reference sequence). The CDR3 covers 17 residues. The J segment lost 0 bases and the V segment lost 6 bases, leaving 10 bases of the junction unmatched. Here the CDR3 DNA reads TGCGCCAGCAGCAGGTACGTTACTAGCGGGAGCACAGATACGCAGTATTTT. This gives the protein CASSRYVTSGSTDTQYF.

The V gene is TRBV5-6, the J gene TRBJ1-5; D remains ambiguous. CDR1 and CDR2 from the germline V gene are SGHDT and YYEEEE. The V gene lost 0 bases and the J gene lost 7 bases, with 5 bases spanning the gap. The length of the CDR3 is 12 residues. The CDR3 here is CASSLAGQPQHF. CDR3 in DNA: TGTGCCAGCAGCTTGGCGGGGCAGCCCCAGCATTTT.

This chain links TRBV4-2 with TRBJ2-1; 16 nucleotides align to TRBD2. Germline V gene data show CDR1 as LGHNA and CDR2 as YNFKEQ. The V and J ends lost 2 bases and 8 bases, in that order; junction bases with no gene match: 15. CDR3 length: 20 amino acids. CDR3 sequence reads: CASSQLHGAGTSGRAHEQFF. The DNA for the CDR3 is TGTGCCAGCAGCCAACTCCACGGGGCCGGGACTAGCGGGAGGGCCCATGAGCAGTTCTTC.

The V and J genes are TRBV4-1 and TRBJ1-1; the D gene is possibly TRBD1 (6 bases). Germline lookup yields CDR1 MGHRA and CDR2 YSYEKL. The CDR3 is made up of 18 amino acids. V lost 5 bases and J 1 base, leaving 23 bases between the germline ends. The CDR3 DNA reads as TGCGCCAGCAGCGGAGGGGGGAAAACGGGACAAAAGAACACTGAAGCTTTCTTT. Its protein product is CASSGGGKTGQKNTEAFF.

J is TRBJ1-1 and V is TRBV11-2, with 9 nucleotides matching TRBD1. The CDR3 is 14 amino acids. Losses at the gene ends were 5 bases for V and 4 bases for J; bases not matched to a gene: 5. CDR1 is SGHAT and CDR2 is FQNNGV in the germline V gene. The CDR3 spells CASSKDRGSTEAFF. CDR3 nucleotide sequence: TGTGCCAGCAGCAAGGACAGGGGTAGCACTGAAGCTTTCTTT.

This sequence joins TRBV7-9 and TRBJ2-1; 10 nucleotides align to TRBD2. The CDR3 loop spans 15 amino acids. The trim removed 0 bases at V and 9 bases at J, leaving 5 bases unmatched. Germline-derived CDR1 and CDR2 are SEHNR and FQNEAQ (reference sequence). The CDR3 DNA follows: TGTGCCAGCAGCTTAGCGCCTAGCGGGAGCAGTGAGCAGTTCTTC. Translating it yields CASSLAPSGSSEQFF.

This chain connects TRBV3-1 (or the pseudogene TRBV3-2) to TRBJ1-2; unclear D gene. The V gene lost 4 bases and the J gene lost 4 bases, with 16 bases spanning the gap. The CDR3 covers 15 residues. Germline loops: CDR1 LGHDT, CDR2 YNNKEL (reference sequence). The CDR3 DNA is TGTGCCAGCAGCCCAGGATTGGCTCGGATCTATGGCTACACCTTC. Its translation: CASSPGLARIYGYTF.

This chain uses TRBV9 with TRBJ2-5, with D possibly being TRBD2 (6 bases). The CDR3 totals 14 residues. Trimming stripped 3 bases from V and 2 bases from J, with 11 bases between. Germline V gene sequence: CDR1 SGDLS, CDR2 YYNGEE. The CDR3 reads CASSEMAGQETQYF. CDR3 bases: TGTGCCAGCAGCGAGATGGCGGGGCAAGAGACCCAGTACTTC.

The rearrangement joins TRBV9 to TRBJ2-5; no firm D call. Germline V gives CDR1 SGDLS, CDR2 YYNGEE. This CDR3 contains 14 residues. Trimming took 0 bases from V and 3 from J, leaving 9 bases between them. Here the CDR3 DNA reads TGTGCCAGCAGCGTAGCGACAAGCGAAGAGACCCAGTACTTC. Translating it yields CASSVATSEETQYF.